These 2 T cell receptor beta chains originate from one sample sequenced in a study of cytomegalovirus exposure and HLA in healthy donors. In the PCR, 60 Vbeta and 13 Jbeta primers were used. Profiled with immunoSEQ multiplex PCR; TCRdb holds only in-frame clones, not every one. Of about 160,000 clones listed, 65% to 85% were seen once; the top ten hold 1.5% to 1.7%. What was sequenced was PBMCs. The receptors were gathered from a woman between 18 and 29 years old in good health and CMV-seronegative.

J is TRBJ1-3 and V is TRBV4-1; possible D gene TRBD1, 6 bases. Trimming stripped 2 bases from V and 2 bases from J, with 13 bases between. Germline V gene data show CDR1 as MGHRA and CDR2 as YSYEKL. The CDR3 extends over 16 amino acids. The CDR3 is CASSQSQGRTGNTIYF. In DNA form, the CDR3 reads TGCGCCAGCAGCCAATCACAGGGTAGGACTGGAAACACCATATATTTT.

The gene calls are TRBV27 and TRBJ1-1, with 7 bases aligning to TRBD1. Trimming cost V 4 bases and J 6 bases; bases outside gene matches: 5. The CDR3 is 13 amino acids. Germline V gives CDR1 MNHEY, CDR2 SMNVEV (reference sequence). CDR3 in amino acids: CASSSQGFAEAFF. The CDR3 nucleotides read TGTGCCAGCAGTTCACAGGGGTTTGCTGAAGCTTTCTTT.